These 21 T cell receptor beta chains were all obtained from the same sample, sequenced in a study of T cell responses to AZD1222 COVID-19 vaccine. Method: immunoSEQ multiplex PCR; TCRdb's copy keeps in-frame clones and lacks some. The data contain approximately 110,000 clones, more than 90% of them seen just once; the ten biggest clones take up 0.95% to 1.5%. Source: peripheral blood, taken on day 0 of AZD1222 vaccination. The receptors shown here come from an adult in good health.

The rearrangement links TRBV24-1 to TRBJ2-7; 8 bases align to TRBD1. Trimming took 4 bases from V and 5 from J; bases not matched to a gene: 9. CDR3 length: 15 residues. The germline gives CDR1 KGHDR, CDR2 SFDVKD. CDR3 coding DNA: TGTGCCACCAGTGAGGCCAGGGGGCGAGGAGACGAGCAGTACTTC. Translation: CATSEARGRGDEQYF.

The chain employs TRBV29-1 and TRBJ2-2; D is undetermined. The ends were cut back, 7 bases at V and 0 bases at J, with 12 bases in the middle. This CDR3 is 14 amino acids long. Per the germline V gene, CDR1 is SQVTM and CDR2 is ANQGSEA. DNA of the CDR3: TGCAGCGCCCTCAAGCTGCCGAACACCGGGGAGCTGTTTTTT. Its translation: CSALKLPNTGELFF.

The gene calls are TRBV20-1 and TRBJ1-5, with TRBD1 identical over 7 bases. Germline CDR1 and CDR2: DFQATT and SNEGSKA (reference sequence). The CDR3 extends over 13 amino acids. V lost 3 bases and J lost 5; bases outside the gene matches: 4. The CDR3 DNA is TGCAGTGCTAGTGGGGACAGAGATCAGCCCCAGCATTTT. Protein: CSASGDRDQPQHF.

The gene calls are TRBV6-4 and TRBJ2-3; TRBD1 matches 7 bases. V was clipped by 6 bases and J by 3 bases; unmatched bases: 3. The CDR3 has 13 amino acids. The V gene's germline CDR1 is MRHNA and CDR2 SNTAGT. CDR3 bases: TGTGCCAGCAGCCAGGGGGAGACAGATACGCAGTATTTT. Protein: CASSQGETDTQYF.

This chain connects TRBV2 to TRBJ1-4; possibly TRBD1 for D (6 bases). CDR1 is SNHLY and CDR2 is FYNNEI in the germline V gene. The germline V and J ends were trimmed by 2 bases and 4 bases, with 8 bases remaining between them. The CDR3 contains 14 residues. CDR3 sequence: CASSEQGYNEKLFF. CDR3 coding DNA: TGTGCCAGCAGTGAACAGGGGTATAATGAAAAACTGTTTTTT.

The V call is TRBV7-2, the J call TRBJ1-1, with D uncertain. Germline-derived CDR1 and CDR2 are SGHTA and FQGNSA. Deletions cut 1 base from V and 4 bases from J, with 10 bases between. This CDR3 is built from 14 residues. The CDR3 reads CASSLEGLGTEAFF. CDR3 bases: TGTGCCAGCAGCTTAGAGGGTTTGGGCACTGAAGCTTTCTTT.

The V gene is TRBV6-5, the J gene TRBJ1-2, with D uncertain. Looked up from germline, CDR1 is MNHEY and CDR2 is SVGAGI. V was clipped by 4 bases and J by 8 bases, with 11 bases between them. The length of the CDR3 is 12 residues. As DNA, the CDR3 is TGTGCCAGCAGTTTCAGCGCCGGAGGCTACACCTTC. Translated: CASSFSAGGYTF.

The CDR3 sequence is CASSPRLQETQYF. For the CDR3, the DNA is TGTGCCAGCTCACCAAGATTGCAAGAGACCCAGTACTTC. This chain connects TRBV18 to TRBJ2-5; D remains unclear. V lost 2 bases and J lost 2, with 6 bases in between. CDR3 length equals 13 residues. Per the germline V gene, CDR1 is KGHSH and CDR2 is LQKENI.

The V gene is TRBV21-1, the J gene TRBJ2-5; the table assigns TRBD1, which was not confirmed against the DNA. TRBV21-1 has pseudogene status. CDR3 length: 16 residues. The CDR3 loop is CASSIARDSAQETQYF. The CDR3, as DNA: TGTGCCAGCAGCATCGCACGGGACAGCGCACAAGAGACCCAGTACTTC.

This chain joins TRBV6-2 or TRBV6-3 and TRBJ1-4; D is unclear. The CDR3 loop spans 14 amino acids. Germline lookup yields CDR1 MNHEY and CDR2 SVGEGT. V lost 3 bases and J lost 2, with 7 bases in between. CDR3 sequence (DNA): TGTGCCAGCAGTTATCGGCGGACTAATGAAAAACTGTTTTTT. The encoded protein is CASSYRRTNEKLFF.

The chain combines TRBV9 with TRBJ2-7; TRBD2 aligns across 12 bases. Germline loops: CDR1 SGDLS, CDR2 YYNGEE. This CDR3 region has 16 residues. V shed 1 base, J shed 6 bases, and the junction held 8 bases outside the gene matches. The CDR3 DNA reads TGTGCCAGCAGCGTATGGGCTAGCGGGGGGGCCCTCGAGCAGTACTTC. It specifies CASSVWASGGALEQYF.

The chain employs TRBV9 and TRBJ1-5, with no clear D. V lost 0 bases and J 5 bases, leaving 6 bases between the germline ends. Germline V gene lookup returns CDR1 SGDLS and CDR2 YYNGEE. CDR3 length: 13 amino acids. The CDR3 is CASSVAPDQPQHF. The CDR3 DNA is TGTGCCAGCAGCGTAGCCCCTGATCAGCCCCAGCATTTT. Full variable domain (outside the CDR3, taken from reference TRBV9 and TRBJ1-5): DSGVTQTPKHLITATGQRVTLRCSPRSGDLSVYWYQQSLDQGLQFLIQYYNGEERAKGNILERFSAQQFPDLHSELNLSSLELGDSALYFCASSVAPDQPQHFGDGTRLSIL.

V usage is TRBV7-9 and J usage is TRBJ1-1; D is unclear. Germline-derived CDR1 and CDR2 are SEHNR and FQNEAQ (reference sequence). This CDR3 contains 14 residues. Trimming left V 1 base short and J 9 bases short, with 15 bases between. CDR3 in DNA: TGTGCCAGCAGCTTAGAGAACGGAGCGCCTAAAGCTTTCTTT. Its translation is CASSLENGAPKAFF.

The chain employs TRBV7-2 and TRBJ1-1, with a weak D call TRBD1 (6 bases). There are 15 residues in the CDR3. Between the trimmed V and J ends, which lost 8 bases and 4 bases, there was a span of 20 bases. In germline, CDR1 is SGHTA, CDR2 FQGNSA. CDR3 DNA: TGTGCCAGCTCCCCGAAGGGGGGGGCGGCCACTGAAGCTTTCTTT. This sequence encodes CASSPKGGAATEAFF.

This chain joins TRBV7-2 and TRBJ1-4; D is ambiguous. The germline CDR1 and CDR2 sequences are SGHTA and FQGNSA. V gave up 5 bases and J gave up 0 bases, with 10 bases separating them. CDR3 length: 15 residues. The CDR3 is CASSPTGTTNEKLFF. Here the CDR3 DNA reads TGTGCCAGCAGCCCCACCGGGACAACTAATGAAAAACTGTTTTTT.

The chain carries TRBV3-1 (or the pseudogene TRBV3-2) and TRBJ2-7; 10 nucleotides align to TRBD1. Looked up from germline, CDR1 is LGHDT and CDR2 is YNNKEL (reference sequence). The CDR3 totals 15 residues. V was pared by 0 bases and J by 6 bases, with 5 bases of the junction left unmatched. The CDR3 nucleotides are TGTGCCAGCAGCCAAGACGGGACAGGGGCTGGCGAGCAGTACTTC. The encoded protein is CASSQDGTGAGEQYF.

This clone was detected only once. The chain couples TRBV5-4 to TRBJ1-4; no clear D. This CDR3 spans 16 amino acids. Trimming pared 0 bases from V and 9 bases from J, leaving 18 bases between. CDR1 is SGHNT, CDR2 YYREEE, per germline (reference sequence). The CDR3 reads CASSLEADPTTKKLFF. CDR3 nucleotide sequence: TGTGCCAGCAGCTTGGAAGCGGACCCCACCACAAAAAAACTGTTTTTT.

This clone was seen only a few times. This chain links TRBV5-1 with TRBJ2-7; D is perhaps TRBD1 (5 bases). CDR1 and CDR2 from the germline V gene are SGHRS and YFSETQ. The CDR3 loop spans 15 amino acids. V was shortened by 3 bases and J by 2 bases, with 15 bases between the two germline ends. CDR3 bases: TGCGCCAGCAGCTCCACCCAGCCAGGGACCTACGAGCAGTACTTC. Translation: CASSSTQPGTYEQYF. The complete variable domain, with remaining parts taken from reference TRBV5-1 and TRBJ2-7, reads KAGVTQTPRYLIKTRGQQVTLSCSPISGHRSVSWYQQTPGQGLQFLFEYFSETQRNKGNFPGRFSGRQFSNSRSEMNVSTLELGDSALYLCASSSTQPGTYEQYFGPGTRLTVT.

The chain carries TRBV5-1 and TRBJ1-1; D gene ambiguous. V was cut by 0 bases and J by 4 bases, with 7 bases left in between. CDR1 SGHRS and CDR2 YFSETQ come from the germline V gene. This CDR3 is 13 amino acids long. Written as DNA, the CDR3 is TGCGCCAGCAGCTTGGGTGGGAGCACTGAAGCTTTCTTT. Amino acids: CASSLGGSTEAFF.

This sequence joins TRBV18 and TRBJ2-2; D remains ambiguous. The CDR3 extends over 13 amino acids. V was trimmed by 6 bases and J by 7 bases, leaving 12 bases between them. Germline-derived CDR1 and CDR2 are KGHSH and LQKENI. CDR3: CASSPYKVGELFF. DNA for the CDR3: TGTGCCAGCTCTCCCTATAAGGTCGGGGAGCTGTTTTTT.

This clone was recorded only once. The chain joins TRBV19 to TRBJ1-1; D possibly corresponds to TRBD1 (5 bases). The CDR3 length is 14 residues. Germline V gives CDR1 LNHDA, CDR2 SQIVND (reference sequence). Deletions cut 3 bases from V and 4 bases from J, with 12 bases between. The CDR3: CASSIGAGVTEAFF. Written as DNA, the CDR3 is TGTGCCAGTAGTATCGGGGCCGGTGTCACTGAAGCTTTCTTT.